What follows is one T cell receptor (beta chain) and its context. The antigen is not known. This sample was included in a study of vaccination effects on CD4 cells after COVID-19. Study information: Two-dose BNT162b2 or mRNA-1273 vaccination was given to participants.

Sequencing was preceded by expansion of antigen-specific CD4+ T cells with viral peptide pools in the ViraFEST assay. Researchers isolated CD4+ T cells once about eleven days of culture had elapsed. In the vaccine recipients, nucleocapsid antibodies were negative and there was no prior SARS-CoV-2 infection. The culture medium for 1.5 million to 2.5 million PBMC per well included around 10 IU/ml IL-2 and 9 to 10 ug/ml peptides. Half the medium was replaced with IL-2 medium on days 3 and 7. Study outcomes and limitations: After vaccination, at late timepoints, clones induced by infection and by vaccine contracted markedly.

The CDR3 runs 14 residues. V lost 3 bases and J 0 bases, leaving 8 bases between the germline ends. Germline CDR1 is LGHDT and CDR2 is YNNKEL (reference sequence). TCRdb keeps only in-frame clones here, not all; method: immunoSEQ multiplex PCR. This table holds 74,000 or so clones, 80% found once. The J gene is TRBJ1-1, the V gene TRBV3-1 (or the pseudogene TRBV3-2); D ambiguous. The TCR was taken from a human donor who received a COVID-19 vaccine. Specimen: CD4+ T cells from PBMCs cultured with SARS-CoV-2 spike peptides, collected before COVID-19 vaccination. CDR3 sequence reads: CASSQLALNTEAFF. The CDR3 DNA is TGTGCCAGCAGCCAGTTAGCCTTGAACACTGAAGCTTTCTTT.